The clone carrying this TCR beta chain was seen more than once but under ten times. Its specificity is not known. Germline V CDR1 and CDR2: SGHKS, YYEKEE (reference sequence). Germline trimming cut 4 bases from V and 10 bases from J; bases unmatched to any gene: 7. This CDR3 contains 12 residues. The data stem from a study of CD8 T cells in ankylosing spondylitis. The study, taken as a whole, reports: A TCR beta motif made of 7 to 9 highly homologous variants seemed typical of ankylosing spondylitis blood. Researchers reportedly found disease-linked clones significantly enriched in matched ankylosing spondylitis synovial fluid. A subset of motif variants has previously been described in the synovial fluid and blood of reactive arthritis.

Quantitative 5'-RACE with molecular barcodes produced the TCR beta libraries. TCRdb passed the 5' RACE reads through MiXCR, listing each CDR3 protein once. The sample carries under 150,000 distinct CDR3 sequences, 17% recorded once. This chain joins TRBV5-5 and TRBJ1-1, with 7 bases identical to TRBD1. The TCR was taken from a male donor with ankylosing spondylitis. What was sequenced was blood, either unsorted or a sorted T cell fraction (not recorded which). The CDR3 DNA is TGTGCCAGCAGCCGGGACAGTTGGGGAGCTTTCTTT. Translating gives CASSRDSWGAFF.